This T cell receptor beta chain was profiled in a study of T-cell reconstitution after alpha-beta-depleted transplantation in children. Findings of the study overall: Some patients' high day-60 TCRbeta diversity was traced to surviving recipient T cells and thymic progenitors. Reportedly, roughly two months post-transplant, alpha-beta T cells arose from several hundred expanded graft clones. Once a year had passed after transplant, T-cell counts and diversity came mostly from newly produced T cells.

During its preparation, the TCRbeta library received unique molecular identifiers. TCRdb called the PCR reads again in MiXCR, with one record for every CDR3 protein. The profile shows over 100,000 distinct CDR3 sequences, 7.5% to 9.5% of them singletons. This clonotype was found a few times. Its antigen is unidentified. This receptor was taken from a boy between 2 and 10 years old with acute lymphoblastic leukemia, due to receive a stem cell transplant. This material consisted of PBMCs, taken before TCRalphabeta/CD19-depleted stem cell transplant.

The CDR3 spells CASSTQGAPTEAFF. The CDR3 DNA follows: TGTGCCAGCAGCACACAGGGGGCTCCCACTGAAGCTTTCTTT. The V gene is TRBV6-1, the J gene TRBJ1-1; 9 nucleotides line up with TRBD1. CDR3 length: 14 amino acids. Germline V gives CDR1 MNHNS, CDR2 SASEGT. After removal of 6 bases from V and 4 bases from J, the junction contained 6 bases not matched to a gene.